A single sample is the source of the 16 T cell receptor beta chains below, sequenced in a study of PD-1 blockade in classical Hodgkin lymphoma. The protocol was immunoSEQ multiplex PCR, while the TCRdb copy is restricted to in-frame clones and leaves out a portion. The repertoire consists of 70,000 or so clones, with nearly 95% occurring once and the leading ten covering 2.6%. Time point described: newly diagnosed, previously untreated cHL patient sample. Specimen: peripheral blood mononuclear cells (PBMCs). The receptors derive from a human donor with classical Hodgkin lymphoma.

V gene TRBV19 combines with J gene TRBJ1-2; 8 nucleotides align to TRBD1. Trimming took 5 bases from V and 3 from J; bases not matched to a gene: 5. CDR3 size: 14 residues. CDR1 and CDR2 (germline): LNHDA, SQIVND (reference sequence). This CDR3 reads CASSPQGVHYGYTF. The CDR3 bases are TGTGCCAGTAGTCCACAGGGGGTACACTATGGCTACACCTTC.

The gene calls are TRBV10-3 and TRBJ1-2; D is perhaps TRBD1 (5 bases). Germline CDR1 ENHRY, CDR2 SYGVKD. The CDR3 totals 14 residues. The V end lost 7 bases, the J end lost 6 bases, and 18 bases lay between the germline ends. The CDR3 coding sequence is TGTGCCATCACCGAGAAGGAGGGGAGTAATGGCTACACCTTC. Amino acids: CAITEKEGSNGYTF.

The chain carries TRBV4-1 and TRBJ1-2; maybe TRBD1 (5 bases). Germline V lookup: CDR1 MGHRA, CDR2 YSYEKL. V shed 2 bases and J shed 5 bases, with 15 bases lying between them. This CDR3 comprises 15 residues. CDR3 coding DNA: TGCGCCAGCAGCCAAAAGACAGAGGGAAATTATGGCTACACCTTC. Translation gives CASSQKTEGNYGYTF.

The CDR3 is CASSIDGFRGREHYGYTF. As DNA, the CDR3 is TGTGCCAGTAGCATTGATGGGTTCAGGGGCCGGGAGCACTATGGCTACACCTTC. The rearrangement links TRBV19 to TRBJ1-2; a weak D match, TRBD1 (6 bases). The CDR3 covers 18 residues. Germline CDR1 reads LNHDA; CDR2 reads SQIVND (reference sequence). The germline V and J ends were trimmed by 6 bases and 3 bases, with 26 bases remaining between them. Combining the CDR3 with reference TRBV19 and TRBJ1-2 gives the whole variable domain DGGITQSPKYLFRKEGQNVTLSCEQNLNHDAMYWYRQDPGQGLRLIYYSQIVNDFQKGDIAEGYSVSREKKESFPLTVTSAQKNPTAFYLCASSIDGFRGREHYGYTFGSGTRLTVV.

By proportion, this clone is medium-sized. The chain uses TRBV2 and TRBJ2-7; a possible D gene is TRBD1 (7 bases). Germline-derived CDR1 and CDR2 are SNHLY and FYNNEI. This CDR3 comprises 16 residues. V was pared by 6 bases and J by 4 bases, with 22 bases between. CDR3 DNA: TGTGCCAGCAGCGCAAGTCCGGACCAGGGGGGATACGAGCAGTACTTC. Its protein is CASSASPDQGGYEQYF.

This chain joins TRBV18 and TRBJ1-1, with a tentative D call TRBD1 (6 bases). The CDR3 is 16 residues long. Germline values: CDR1 KGHSH, CDR2 LQKENI. With 3 bases removed from V and 4 bases from J, the gap between germline ends came to 18 bases. DNA of the CDR3: TGTGCCAGCTCACCCGGGGTTAGAGGGGGGAGCACTGAAGCTTTCTTT. This translates into CASSPGVRGGSTEAFF.

This clone occurred once. The rearrangement uses TRBV6-4 and TRBJ2-1; D perhaps matches TRBD1 (5 bases). Germline values: CDR1 MRHNA, CDR2 SNTAGT. The V end lost 2 bases, the J end lost 5 bases, and 13 bases lay between the germline ends. The CDR3 contains 15 residues. The CDR3 DNA follows: TGTGCCAGCAGTGACACGCAGGGTGGGCACAATGAGCAGTTCTTC. Translated: CASSDTQGGHNEQFF.

Concerning this clone itself: The CDR3 does not close with the conserved phenylalanine or tryptophan, likely indicating a read error. No DNA is shown, since the ends of the CDR3 on it are uncertain; the CDR3 is the one TCRdb lists. This chain links TRBV5-3 with TRBJ1-4. TRBV5-3 counts as an open reading frame of uncertain function. The CDR3 extends over 10 residues, inclusive of both ends. The CDR3 reads CARSFVRSPI.

The chain recombines TRBV2 with TRBJ1-1; 7 bases are a match to TRBD1. J was trimmed by 5 bases and V by 4 bases; bases with no gene match: 7. Germline CDR1 and CDR2: SNHLY and FYNNEI. The CDR3 contains 14 residues. CDR3 in DNA: TGTGCCAGCAGTGTGGAGACAGGGAGGACTGAAGCTTTCTTT. As protein: CASSVETGRTEAFF.

V usage is TRBV7-9 and J usage is TRBJ1-4; D gene uncertain. CDR1 is SEHNR, CDR2 FQNEAQ, per germline (reference sequence). CDR3 length: 19 residues. V lost 1 base and J 0 bases, leaving 18 bases between the germline ends. The CDR3 DNA is TGTGCCAGCAGCTTAGTGCGGGAAGCAGGCTTTGCAACTAATGAAAAACTGTTTTTT. Translation gives CASSLVREAGFATNEKLFF.

The chain uses TRBV11-2 and TRBJ2-7; D gene ambiguous. This CDR3 is built from 15 residues. The V end was cut by 2 bases, the J end by 7 bases, with 18 bases between. Looked up from germline, CDR1 is SGHAT and CDR2 is FQNNGV. The CDR3 spells CASSLRPLLAGEQYF. CDR3 nucleotide sequence: TGTGCCAGCAGCTTAAGGCCTCTTTTAGCCGGAGAGCAGTACTTC.

V usage is TRBV6-4 and J usage is TRBJ2-2; D not resolved. The CDR3 length is 13 residues. V was pared by 0 bases and J by 5 bases, with 4 bases between. Germline V gene lookup returns CDR1 MRHNA and CDR2 SNTAGT. The CDR3 sequence is CASSDSTTGELFF. As DNA, the CDR3 is TGTGCCAGCAGTGACTCGACTACCGGGGAGCTGTTTTTT.

The chain uses TRBV9 and TRBJ1-6, with D maybe TRBD1 (5 bases). V was trimmed by 0 bases and J by 9 bases, leaving 13 bases between them. This CDR3 spans 15 amino acids. Looked up from germline, CDR1 is SGDLS and CDR2 is YYNGEE. The CDR3 DNA is TGTGCCAGCAGCGTAGACCAGGGCCGGGGTTCACCCCTCCACTTT. Translated, it gives CASSVDQGRGSPLHF.

This chain connects TRBV28 to TRBJ2-3; no firm D call. The CDR3 length is 13 residues. Germline V lookup: CDR1 MDHEN, CDR2 SYDVKM. The germline V and J ends were trimmed by 6 bases and 8 bases, with 15 bases remaining between them. The DNA for the CDR3 is TGTGCCAGCAGCATCATTCAGCCGGGTACGCAGTATTTT. Its protein product is CASSIIQPGTQYF.

CDR3 sequence: CAISASNEKLFF. DNA of the CDR3: TGTGCCATCAGTGCATCTAATGAAAAACTGTTTTTT. This sequence joins TRBV10-3 and TRBJ1-4; no clear D. The germline CDR1 and CDR2 sequences are ENHRY and SYGVKD. The CDR3 totals 12 residues. V was cut by 4 bases and J by 3 bases, with 3 bases left in between.

The chain combines TRBV21-1 with TRBJ2-3; TRBD2, the table's D call, lacks a check against the DNA. TRBV21-1 constitutes a pseudogene. CDR3 length: 14 amino acids. CDR3: CASSNPGGTDTQYF. In DNA form, the CDR3 reads TGTGCCAGCAGCAATCCGGGGGGGACAGATACGCAGTATTTT.